One and the same sample provided the 7 T cell receptor beta chains below, sequenced in a study of blood T cell repertoires in COVID-19. Clones were read by immunoSEQ multiplex PCR, and TCRdb kept only the in-frame ones, dropping some. The table has roughly 75,000 clones, about 85% seen once. Source material: peripheral blood. Receptors were obtained from a man aged 50-60 years with COVID-19, enrolled during active disease.

This clone is a singleton in its sample. The CDR3 DNA follows: TGTGCCACCAGCAGAGGCCCGGACAGGGGATATGGCTACACCTTC. This sequence encodes CATSRGPDRGYGYTF. This chain connects TRBV15 to TRBJ1-2, with 9 bases aligning to TRBD1. Germline-derived CDR1 and CDR2 are LNHNV and YYDKDF (reference sequence). The V and J ends lost 1 base and 5 bases, in that order; junction bases with no gene match: 5. This CDR3 is built from 15 residues. Filled out from reference TRBV15 and TRBJ1-2, the complete variable domain reads DAMVIQNPRYQVTQFGKPVTLSCSQTLNHNVMYWYQQKSSQAPKLLFHYYDKDFNNEADTPDNFQSRRPNTSFCFLDIRSPGLGDTAMYLCATSRGPDRGYGYTFGSGTRLTVV.

This chain links TRBV27 with TRBJ2-7; D unclear. This CDR3 has 14 amino acids. The V and J ends lost 0 bases and 4 bases respectively, with 10 bases between them. Germline V gene data show CDR1 as MNHEY and CDR2 as SMNVEV (reference sequence). Written as DNA, the CDR3 is TGTGCCAGCAGTTTATCGTCAGTAAAATACGAGCAGTACTTC. Protein sequence: CASSLSSVKYEQYF.

The chain employs TRBV19 and TRBJ2-4, with 12 bases that match TRBD1. Germline V lookup: CDR1 LNHDA, CDR2 SQIVND (reference sequence). CDR3 length equals 16 residues. V trimming: 5 bases; J trimming: 12 bases; junction bases outside the gene matches: 14. The CDR3 loop reads CASSSPLRDRGRDQYF. For the CDR3, the DNA is TGTGCCAGTAGTTCCCCGCTCCGGGACAGGGGGCGGGATCAGTACTTC.

This clone was observed a handful of times. The gene calls are TRBV5-5 and TRBJ2-2; possibly TRBD1 for D (5 bases). The CDR3 is 15 amino acids. CDR1 and CDR2 from the germline V gene are SGHKS and YYEKEE (reference sequence). V dropped 1 base and J dropped 6 bases, with 13 bases sitting between them. The CDR3 is CASSLSQVGSGELFF. CDR3 coding DNA: TGTGCCAGCAGCTTGTCACAGGTGGGCTCCGGGGAGCTGTTTTTT. Supplemented by reference TRBV5-5 and TRBJ2-2, the full variable domain reads DAGVTQSPTHLIKTRGQQVTLRCSPISGHKSVSWYQQVLGQGPQFIFQYYEKEERGRGNFPDRFSARQFPNYSSELNVNALLLGDSALYLCASSLSQVGSGELFFGEGSRLTVL.

The J gene is TRBJ2-1, the V gene TRBV2; a possible D gene is TRBD2 (5 bases). Trimming pared 4 bases from V and 0 bases from J, leaving 10 bases between. Germline V gene data show CDR1 as SNHLY and CDR2 as FYNNEI. The CDR3 extends over 15 amino acids. The CDR3, as DNA: TGTGCCAGCAGTGTAAGCGGAGTCTCCTACAATGAGCAGTTCTTC. Encoded protein: CASSVSGVSYNEQFF.

CDR3 in amino acids: CASSQDPAGQGSYNEQFF. The CDR3 DNA sequence: TGCGCCAGCAGCCAAGATCCGGCAGGACAGGGCTCCTACAATGAGCAGTTCTTC. The chain couples TRBV4-1 to TRBJ2-1; TRBD1 matches at 8 bases. J lost 0 bases, V lost 0 bases, and 7 bases had no gene match. Germline-derived CDR1 and CDR2 are MGHRA and YSYEKL. This CDR3 has 18 amino acids.

CDR3 protein: CASSQYGAGRRGNEKLFF. For the CDR3, the DNA is TGTGCCAGCAGCCAATACGGCGCAGGGCGACGGGGGAATGAAAAACTGTTTTTT. This sequence joins TRBV14 and TRBJ1-4, with D perhaps TRBD1 (5 bases). The CDR3 loop spans 18 amino acids. Trimming removed 2 bases from V and 5 bases from J, with 21 bases in between. CDR1 and CDR2 (germline): SGHDN, FVKESK.